This TCR beta chain was captured in a study of long-term antiretroviral therapy in people with HIV. Study conclusions and caveats: The study collected no data on ART adherence, viral resistance or therapy changes. With ART, diversity went up but was still lower than in transplant donor controls.

Turning to this clone: Its antigen is unknown.

Every donor had one or more pre-ART and two or more post-ART PBMC samples. The ends were cut back, 3 bases at V and 5 bases at J, with 16 bases in the middle. The CDR3 totals 15 residues. Looked up from germline, CDR1 is ENHRY and CDR2 is SYGVKD. Run at survey level, the immunoSEQ assay was version v3.0. Repertoires were generated with immunoSEQ multiplex PCR, while TCRdb's copy carries only in-frame clones and drops some. The sample shows 15,000 to 20,000 clones, 75% to 90% of them seen only once. Source: unsorted PBMCs, taken 4.2 years after starting antiretroviral therapy. J is TRBJ1-1 and V is TRBV10-3; D is unresolved. This TCR came from a man between 45 and 60 years old with HIV. The CDR3 coding sequence is TGTGCCATCAGTGATAGCTTGGGGTCGAAGACTGAAGCTTTCTTT. Protein product: CAISDSLGSKTEAFF.